The entry that follows covers one TCR beta chain sequence. Its antigen remains unidentified. This record belongs to a study of early T cells in non-severe SARS-CoV-2 infection. In the study overall: With bulk RNA from unsorted whole blood as input, sequencing yielded unpaired chains. Findings and limits, study-wide: VDJdb-based annotation leaned toward anti-spike CD8 responses and missed private and CD4 specificities.

Individual cDNA molecules each received unique molecular identifiers attached to them. One entry per CDR3 protein results from TCRdb running MiXCR on the 5' RACE reads. This table holds 75,000 to 90,000 distinct CDR3 sequences, 15% found once. The CDR3 is 13 residues long. The germline V and J ends were trimmed by 3 bases and 5 bases, with 8 bases remaining between them. J is TRBJ1-5 and V is TRBV12-3 or TRBV12-4; perhaps TRBD1 as D (5 bases). Material: whole blood. The sequence was collected from an adult who was a healthcare worker with PCR-confirmed SARS-CoV-2 infection or an uninfected control (not recorded which). The CDR3 here is CASSLRGYQPQHF. The CDR3 nucleotides are TGTGCCAGCAGTTTGAGGGGATATCAGCCCCAGCATTTT.